A single T cell receptor beta chain is shown here with its context. What this receptor recognizes is not known. Base qualities are not at hand, and no much larger clone is one base apart. TCRbeta CDR3 regions were amplified from genomic DNA by means of the immunoSEQ Assay, a bias-controlled multiplex PCR. The source study handled its data this way. Within the assay, amplification of reference gene primers was used to estimate how many nucleated cells each sample contained. To quantify the absolute abundance of each unique TCRbeta CDR3 rearrangement, sequence reads were collapsed and filtered. For each sample, productive Simpson clonality was calculated by taking the square root of Simpson's diversity index across productive rearrangements. TCRdb stores this immuneACCESS table with in-frame sequences only. Part of the clones is absent; in the studies checked, under half of the shortfall reflects unresolved V genes, and no reason is known for the rest. V, J and clone size are those of that table, while D and trimming were read from the DNA. This sample has roughly 340,000 clones in its table, and around 90% of those were observed once. Jointly, the top ten make up more than 3% of the sample.

The entry originates in a study of blood T cell repertoires in COVID-19 (dated by TCRdb to the early 2020s). As for the study more broadly: The collaborator samples originated in the United States, Italy and Spain and spanned the acute and convalescent phases of COVID-19. The material from the prospective study consisted of cDNA or gDNA derived from T cells, B-cell-depleted T cells, or PBMCs. The dataset comprised deeply sampled blood TCRbeta repertoires from subjects exposed to, actively infected with, or recovered from COVID-19. The sample metadata nearly always contained a de-identified subject ID, COVID-19 status, age in years and sex. A freely available public database, intended as a resource for researchers studying the immune response to SARS-CoV-2, is where the repertoires were released. Samples came from the ongoing ImmuneRACE study (first 160 participants) plus 1,254 subjects from 6 global collaborators. HLA class I and class II types, where available, came from metadata supplied by the sample provider rather than from assay-based typing. General study outcomes and caveats: Clinical and demographic metadata were provided uncurated, with the amount varying by source and participant.

The V end loses 5 bases and the J end loses 2 bases, and a stretch of 10 bases separates them. Including the terminal cysteine and phenylalanine, the CDR3 comprises 14 residues. Of all the DNA, just the CDR3 is kept, 42 bases in frame from base 1. From the germline V gene, CDR1 is MNHEY and CDR2 is SVGEGT. Another Seattle source contributed samples from volunteer blood donors who had recovered from COVID-19. Whole blood was collected in K2EDTA tubes by collaborating institutions according to the institutions' own protocols. Collaborator samples were shipped for TCRbeta analysis as frozen whole blood, isolated PBMCs, or DNA extracted from either sample type.

This sequence was found in a woman aged 18-29 years who had recovered from COVID-19. The sample taken for sequencing was peripheral blood. In this chain, TRBV6-2 or TRBV6-3 is recombined with TRBJ1-5; TRBD1 is possibly the D segment (5 matching bases). DNA sequence: TGTGCCAGCAGTGACAGAAGCCGCAATCAGCCCCAGCATTTT. This yields the protein CASSDRSRNQPQHF.